This TCR beta chain was captured in a study of glioma-infiltrating T cells after dendritic cell vaccination. The time point denotes: after dendritic cell vaccination, including at tumor progression/relapse. Fresh-frozen tumor tissue and more than two years of survival data were available for all. Unmatched junction bases numbered 9, after V lost 6 bases and J lost 13 bases. The CDR3 runs 13 residues. In germline, CDR1 is SGHAT, CDR2 FQDESV (reference sequence). The data were produced by immunoSEQ multiplex PCR, yet TCRdb's version contains in-frame clones alone and is incomplete. The table lists tens of thousands of clones, 83% of them singletons.

The V and J genes are TRBV11-1 and TRBJ2-1; 10 nucleotides align to TRBD2. Sequenced here: blood, sampled after dendritic cell vaccination. This TCR came from a human donor with glioblastoma. CDR3 protein: CASSFGTSELQFF. The CDR3 bases are TGTGCCAGCAGTTTTGGGACTAGCGAGTTACAGTTCTTC.